A selection of T cell receptor beta chains follows, all from one sample in a study of cytomegalovirus exposure and HLA in healthy donors. Sequencing was performed with immunoSEQ multiplex PCR; in TCRdb, only in-frame clones are kept and a portion is missing. Of 150,000 or so clones detected, around 81% appear once; the ten largest clones hold over 4.5%. Sequenced input: PBMCs. Receptor source: a woman younger than 35 in good health and CMV-seropositive. Each CDR3 is given with its conserved first and last residue. The order of the fields is D gene, J gene, V gene, clone size, CDR3 DNA, CDR3 protein. The D gene is left open where the match is weak. Where a row states a size, it is once, few, many or the class of an expanded clone; other rows omit it.

TRBD2	TRBJ2-3	TRBV7-3	NA	TGTGCCAGCAGCTTATTAGCGGGGGTAGATACGCAGTATTTT	CASSLLAGVDTQYF
NA	TRBJ2-3	TRBV7-2	NA	TGTGCCAGCAGCCAGGGCCTAACCGTGACCACAGATACGCAGTATTTT	CASSQGLTVTTDTQYF
NA	TRBJ2-3	TRBV7-2	NA	TGTGCCAGCAGCTTAGTTTCAGGATCCACAGATACGCAGTATTTT	CASSLVSGSTDTQYF
TRBD1	TRBJ1-2	TRBV7-2	NA	TGTGCCAGCACCAGTATCCCTCGGGGACAGGGTCATGGCTACACCTTC	CASTSIPRGQGHGYTF
TRBD2	TRBJ2-3	TRBV7-6	NA	TGTGCCAGCAGCTTAAGCGTGCCCAGCGGGGGTTACACAGATACGCAGTATTTT	CASSLSVPSGGYTDTQYF
TRBD1	TRBJ2-2	TRBV7-2	NA	TGTGCCGACAGGGACAGGGGGAACACCGGGGAGCTGTTTTTT	CADRDRGNTGELFF
NA	TRBJ2-7	TRBV30	NA	TGTGCCTGGAGTTCACAGGCCCTCTACGAGCAGTACTTC	CAWSSQALYEQYF
NA	TRBJ2-7	TRBV2	NA	TGTGCCAGCAGTGGGACAGTCTACGAGCAGTACTTC	CASSGTVYEQYF
TRBD2	TRBJ2-5	TRBV10-3	NA	TGTGCCATCAGTAAGACTAGCGGGGGACAAGAGACCCAGTACTTC	CAISKTSGGQETQYF
NA	TRBJ2-1	TRBV9	once	TGTGCCAGCAGCGTGAGCAATGAGCAGTTCTTC	CASSVSNEQFF
TRBD1	TRBJ2-7	TRBV7-8	NA	TGTGCCAGCAGGGGGCCGACAGGGTCAGACTACGAGCAGTACTTC	CASRGPTGSDYEQYF
NA	TRBJ2-2	TRBV9	once	TGTGCCAGCAGCGTAGCGTCCGGGACAACTACCGGGGAGCTGTTTTTT	CASSVASGTTTGELFF
NA	TRBJ1-2	TRBV5-1	NA	TGCGCCAGCAGCTTGGACACGAACTATGGCTACACCTTC	CASSLDTNYGYTF
TRBD1	TRBJ2-7	TRBV10-2	NA	TGCGCCAGCTCGGGACAGGGAATGATACACGAGCAGTACTTC	CASSGQGMIHEQYF
NA	TRBJ2-7	TRBV7-2	NA	TGTGCCAGCAGCCCCCGGGACATTGGCGAGCAGTACTTC	CASSPRDIGEQYF
NA	TRBJ2-3	TRBV7-2	NA	TGTGCCAGCAGCTTAGGGCAGGGCTATAGCACAGATACGCAGTATTTT	CASSLGQGYSTDTQYF
NA	TRBJ2-3	TRBV11-2	NA	TGTGCCAGCAGCTTAGCAGCGGGTCGATTCACAGATACGCAGTATTTT	CASSLAAGRFTDTQYF
TRBD2	TRBJ2-3	TRBV4-1	NA	TGCGCCAGCAGCCGAACCGGGACTAGCGGGGGGGGCACAGATACGCAGTATTTT	CASSRTGTSGGGTDTQYF
NA	TRBJ1-2	TRBV19	NA	TGTGCCAGTAGTCCGGACAGACTTTACTCTTATGGCTACACCTTC	CASSPDRLYSYGYTF
TRBD1	TRBJ1-3	TRBV6-6	NA	TGTGCCAGCAGTTTAATTTTAACAGGGGACGGAAACACCATATATTTT	CASSLILTGDGNTIYF
NA	TRBJ2-6	TRBV23-1	NA	TGCGCCAGCAGTCAAACCAGCCCGGAAGGCCTTTGCTCTGGGGCCAACGGCCTGACTTTC	CASSQTSPEGLCSGANGLTF
TRBD1	TRBJ2-1	TRBV19	once	TGTGCCAGTAGTATAGATCAACACAGGGGAGAGTTCTTC	CASSIDQHRGEFF
NA	TRBJ1-4	TRBV28	NA	TGTGCCAGCAGTCCCCGGGGGACTGAAAAACTGTTTTTT	CASSPRGTEKLFF
NA	TRBJ2-6	TRBV4-2	NA	TGTGCCAGCAGCCAGGCTAAGGACACCCCTTCTGGGGCCAACGTCCTGACTTTC	CASSQAKDTPSGANVLTF
NA	TRBJ2-1	TRBV5-6	NA	TGTGCCAGCAGCCCTTCCGGGGGTTATGCCTACAATGAGCAGTTCTTC	CASSPSGGYAYNEQFF
NA	TRBJ1-6	TRBV30	NA	TGTGCCCAATCGACGGGGGTCAACCATAAGGGCACCCTCCACTTT	CAQSTGVNHKGTLHF
TRBD2	TRBJ2-1	TRBV7-9	NA	TGTGCCAGCAGCCAGGGCGGGGGGGCCAATGAGCAGTTCTTC	CASSQGGGANEQFF
TRBD2	TRBJ2-1	TRBV7-8	few	TGTGCCAGTGCAGTAGCGGGGGGCTCCTACAATGAGCAGTTCTTC	CASAVAGGSYNEQFF
NA	TRBJ1-3	TRBV10-3	few	TGTGCCATCCAGTACGGGGAGAGGAGCTCTGGAAACACCATATATTTT	CAIQYGERSSGNTIYF
TRBD2	TRBJ2-1	TRBV11-2	NA	TGTGCCAGCAGCTTAGTTCATTCTAGCGGCAGCTCCTACAATGAGCAGTTCTTC	CASSLVHSSGSSYNEQFF
TRBD1	TRBJ2-5	TRBV6-4	NA	TGTGCCAGCAGCTTACCCCCGGGACAGGGGTTTACGGAGACCCAGTACTTC	CASSLPPGQGFTETQYF
TRBD1	TRBJ1-2	TRBV19	NA	TGTGCCAGTACAGTATCCCCACCCCCCCGACCTCCGGGACAGGGAATGCATGGCTACACCTTC	CASTVSPPPRPPGQGMHGYTF
TRBD1	TRBJ2-7	TRBV5-6	NA	TGTGCCAGCAGCTCAACAGGGGAACCCTACGAGCAGTACTTC	CASSSTGEPYEQYF
TRBD1	TRBJ1-5	TRBV19	NA	TGTGCCAGTATGGGGGGGGACAGGGGTAGTCAGCCCCAGCATTTT	CASMGGDRGSQPQHF
TRBD1	TRBJ1-6	TRBV14	NA	TGTGCCAGCAGCCCACAGGGGAGCTCCTATAATTCACCCCTCCACTTT	CASSPQGSSYNSPLHF
TRBD2	TRBJ2-1	TRBV6-1	NA	TGTGCCAGCAGTGGCGGGGGCAATGAGCAGTTCTTC	CASSGGGNEQFF
NA	TRBJ1-2	TRBV5-6	once	TGTGCCAGCAGCTTTGGAGCTGATGGCTACACCTTC	CASSFGADGYTF
TRBD2	TRBJ2-1	TRBV7-2	NA	TGTGCCAGCAGCCCGGGACTAGCGGGGGGCCCTGAGCAGTTCTTC	CASSPGLAGGPEQFF
TRBD2	TRBJ2-7	TRBV15	NA	TGTGCCACCAGCAGAGACCGGGGAGGGGAGTACTTC	CATSRDRGGEYF
NA	TRBJ1-1	TRBV9	NA	TGTGCCAGCAGCGTGCTACAGGGTTCAAACACTGAAGCTTTCTTT	CASSVLQGSNTEAFF
NA	TRBJ1-1	TRBV7-6	few	TGTGCCAGCAGACCCGGAGGTCCGGGGAACACTGAAGCTTTCTTT	CASRPGGPGNTEAFF
NA	TRBJ2-2	TRBV5-1	NA	TGCGCCAGCAGCTTGGAAGCGACTAGCACCGGGGAGCTGTTTTTT	CASSLEATSTGELFF
NA	TRBJ1-4	TRBV13	NA	TGTGCCAGCAGCTTAGGAGGGGTCAGGGATGAAAAACTGCTTTTT	CASSLGGVRDEKLLF
NA	TRBJ1-5	TRBV4-1	once	TGCGCCAGCAGCCCTTGGCGGGGGTATAGCAATCAGCCCCAGCATTTT	CASSPWRGYSNQPQHF
NA	TRBJ2-7	TRBV19	NA	TGTGCCAGTAGTATCCGCGTTGCCTCCTACGAGCAGTACTTC	CASSIRVASYEQYF
NA	TRBJ1-1	TRBV6-6	NA	TGTGCCAGCAGTTACTTTTCCGCGTGGGAGGGAGCTTTCTTT	CASSYFSAWEGAFF
TRBD2	TRBJ2-1	TRBV19	NA	TGTGCCAGTAGTATGGCCTCCCTAGCGGGGGGGTACAATGAGCAGTTCTTC	CASSMASLAGGYNEQFF
NA	TRBJ1-1	TRBV28	NA	TGTGCCAGCAGTTTTGGCAGGGGCACTGAAGCTTTCTTT	CASSFGRGTEAFF
NA	TRBJ2-1	TRBV5-4	NA	TGTGCCAGCAGCTTGAATTATGCGGGTAATACGGAGCAGTTCTTC	CASSLNYAGNTEQFF
TRBD1	TRBJ1-1	TRBV9	NA	TGTGCCAGCAGCGTCCCGGGACAGGGAAAGGACACTGAAGCTTTCTTT	CASSVPGQGKDTEAFF
TRBD1	TRBJ2-7	TRBV7-2	NA	TGTGCCAGCAGCCGACAGGGGGTTGTCAACGAGCAGTACTTC	CASSRQGVVNEQYF
NA	TRBJ1-1	TRBV11-2	NA	TGTGCCAGCAGCTTAGAGCACGCGGGAGGGGGGGACGGGGTCCCAGCTTTCTTT	CASSLEHAGGGDGVPAFF
NA	TRBJ2-1	TRBV1	NA	TGCACCAGCAGCCAAGTAGGGGACTCCTACAATGAGCAGTTCTTC	CTSSQVGDSYNEQFF
NA	TRBJ1-1	TRBV18	NA	TGTGCCAGCTCACCACGACAGGATCTGAACACTGAAGCTTTCTTT	CASSPRQDLNTEAFF
NA	TRBJ2-7	TRBV11-1	NA	TGTGCCAGCAGCTTAGCGCAATCACAGGTTTACGAGCAGTACTTC	CASSLAQSQVYEQYF